This T cell receptor beta chain came from a study of blood T cell repertoires in COVID-19. Study context: The United States, Italy and Spain provided the acute and convalescent COVID-19 samples. T cells, B-cell-depleted T cells, or PBMCs provided the cDNA or gDNA that served as material.

The repertoire was sequenced with immunoSEQ multiplex PCR; TCRdb's copy has only in-frame clones and lacks some. The sample has around 150,000 clones; 81% are singletons. Sample: peripheral blood. The source of this sequence is a woman in her sixties or seventies with active or convalescent COVID-19.

CDR3 region: CASSRQGQIDDTEAFF. CDR3 sequence (DNA): TGTGCCAGTAGTAGACAGGGACAAATTGATGACACTGAAGCTTTCTTT. The chain is built from TRBV19 and TRBJ1-1; TRBD1 aligns across 7 bases. The germline V gene has CDR1 LNHDA and CDR2 SQIVND (reference sequence). Trimming cost V 4 bases and J 3 bases; bases outside gene matches: 11. This CDR3 is 16 amino acids long.